One sample yielded the 29 T cell receptor beta chains listed below, sequenced in a study of blood T cell repertoires in COVID-19. The data were produced by immunoSEQ multiplex PCR, yet TCRdb's version contains in-frame clones alone and is incomplete. The sample holds approximately 260,000 clones; approximately 88% are singletons and the top ten take roughly 1.2%. Sequenced sample: PBMCs or T cells enriched from blood (not recorded which). These receptors were obtained from a woman aged 40 to 55 with acute COVID-19.

V and J are TRBV5-1 and TRBJ2-7, with 8 bases lining up with TRBD1. V gave up 3 bases and J gave up 6 bases; unmatched junction bases: 8. This CDR3 has 14 residues. Germline V CDR1 and CDR2: SGHRS, YFSETQ. The CDR3 DNA reads TGCGCCAGCAGCTCGTCCGGGACAGGTTTCGAGCAGTACTTC. Residues: CASSSSGTGFEQYF.

V and J are TRBV2 and TRBJ1-3; the D is unclear. This CDR3 has 13 residues. Germline V gene sequence: CDR1 SNHLY, CDR2 FYNNEI. Trimming removed 3 bases at V and 7 bases at J, with 10 bases between. CDR3 in DNA: TGTGCCAGCAGTGATCATGTGTCCAACACCATATATTTT. Translated, it gives CASSDHVSNTIYF. The complete variable domain, with remaining parts taken from reference TRBV2 and TRBJ1-3, reads EPEVTQTPSHQVTQMGQEVILRCVPISNHLYFYWYRQILGQKVEFLVSFYNNEISEKSEIFDDQFSVERPDGSNFTLKIRSTKLEDSAMYFCASSDHVSNTIYFGEGSWLTVV.

This chain uses TRBV11-3 with TRBJ1-1; TRBD1 matches at 10 bases. The CDR3 extends over 13 amino acids. V lost 5 bases to trimming and J lost 11 bases; unmatched junction nucleotides: 8. Germline loops: CDR1 SGHNT, CDR2 YENEEA. CDR3 bases: TGTGCCAGCAGCGAGGCGGGACAGGGGATGGCTTTCTTT. It translates to CASSEAGQGMAFF.

This chain uses TRBV30 with TRBJ1-6, with D possibly being TRBD1 (6 bases). The CDR3 loop spans 13 amino acids. V lost 7 bases and J lost 8, with 15 bases in between. Germline V gene lookup returns CDR1 GTSNPN and CDR2 SVGIG (reference sequence). The CDR3 coding sequence is TGTGCCTCTCGACAGGCAGTTGATTCACCCCTCCACTTT. This sequence encodes CASRQAVDSPLHF.

The V and J genes are TRBV18 and TRBJ2-3; 9 nucleotides agree with TRBD2. V lost 5 bases and J lost 6; bases outside the gene matches: 9. The CDR3 extends over 15 amino acids. Per the germline V gene, CDR1 is KGHSH and CDR2 is LQKENI. The CDR3 reads CASSATSGLPDTQYF. CDR3 coding DNA: TGTGCCAGCTCAGCGACTAGCGGCCTTCCTGATACGCAGTATTTT.

This sequence joins TRBV29-1 and TRBJ1-1; 8 nucleotides agree with TRBD1. The V gene's germline CDR1 is SQVTM and CDR2 ANQGSEA. The V segment lost 4 bases and the J segment 4 bases; nucleotides outside the gene matches: 5. This CDR3 contains 13 residues. The CDR3 here is CSVVGQGGTEAFF. The CDR3 nucleotides are TGCAGCGTTGTAGGACAGGGAGGCACTGAAGCTTTCTTT.

J is TRBJ1-1 and V is TRBV11-2, with D unresolved. The V end was cut by 6 bases, the J end by 4 bases, with 9 bases between. Germline V lookup: CDR1 SGHAT, CDR2 FQNNGV. The CDR3 covers 12 residues. The CDR3 coding sequence is TGTGCCAGCAGTTCGGTTTTCACTGAAGCTTTCTTT. It is translated as CASSSVFTEAFF. Complete variable domain (other parts from reference TRBV11-2 and TRBJ1-1): EAGVAQSPRYKIIEKRQSVAFWCNPISGHATLYWYQQILGQGPKLLIQFQNNGVVDDSQLPKDRFSAERLKGVDSTLKIQPAKLEDSAVYLCASSSVFTEAFFGQGTRLTVV.

The V call is TRBV30, the J call TRBJ1-4; 7 nucleotides align to TRBD1. The CDR3 length is 14 residues. Per the germline V gene, CDR1 is GTSNPN and CDR2 is SVGIG (reference sequence). V shed 3 bases, J shed 8 bases, and the junction held 9 bases outside the gene matches. Here the CDR3 reads CAWRPDRAREKLFF. The CDR3 region has the DNA TGTGCCTGGAGACCCGACAGGGCGAGGGAAAAACTGTTTTTT.

The chain couples TRBV11-2 to TRBJ1-2; possible D gene TRBD1, 5 bases. Trimming removed 1 base at V and 7 bases at J, with 10 bases between. The germline V gene encodes CDR1 SGHAT and CDR2 FQNNGV. The CDR3 runs 13 residues. The CDR3 DNA sequence: TGTGCCAGCAGCTTAGCTGGCGGGGCTGGCTACACCTTC. This sequence encodes CASSLAGGAGYTF.

This clone was observed once. The chain recombines TRBV6-5 with TRBJ2-1, with D unresolved. The CDR3 consists of 14 residues. V lost 8 bases and J lost 1, with 12 bases in between. Per the germline V gene, CDR1 is MNHEY and CDR2 is SVGAGI. CDR3 coding DNA: TGTGCCAGCTCCAAGGCAGGATCCTACAATGAGCAGTTCTTC. This encodes CASSKAGSYNEQFF.

The V call is TRBV25-1, the J call TRBJ1-2; the D is unclear. There are 16 residues in the CDR3. Trimming took off 1 base at V and 2 bases at J, with 14 bases between the two ends. Germline CDR1 and CDR2: MGHDK and SYGVNS. The CDR3 DNA sequence: TGTGCCAGCAGTGAATCTAGGGAAGGGAGGAACTATGGCTACACCTTC. Translated, it gives CASSESREGRNYGYTF.

This chain connects TRBV24-1 to TRBJ1-5; tentative D call: TRBD1 (5 bases). Germline CDR1 KGHDR, CDR2 SFDVKD. The CDR3 is 16 residues long. The V end lost 4 bases, the J end lost 1 base, and 13 bases lay between the germline ends. The CDR3 bases are TGTGCCACCAGTGAGGGCGGGACCGCAAGCAATCAGCCCCAGCATTTT. Translated: CATSEGGTASNQPQHF.

The chain combines TRBV13 with TRBJ2-7, with 9 bases matching TRBD2. Per germline, CDR1 PRHDT and CDR2 FYEKMQ (reference sequence). The CDR3 is made up of 17 amino acids. V trimming: 5 bases; J trimming: 6 bases; junction bases outside the gene matches: 17. CDR3 region: CASSPQGLAGDWSEQYF. CDR3 in DNA: TGTGCCAGCAGCCCACAGGGATTAGCGGGAGACTGGTCCGAGCAGTACTTC.

The rearrangement links TRBV18 to TRBJ2-5, with D unresolved. The CDR3 runs 14 residues. The V and J ends lost 6 bases and 4 bases respectively, with 15 bases between them. CDR1 KGHSH and CDR2 LQKENI come from the germline V gene. The CDR3 DNA sequence: TGTGCCAGCTCCCCCGGGTCCACTGGAGAGACCCAGTACTTC. Its protein product is CASSPGSTGETQYF. Full variable domain (outside the CDR3, taken from reference TRBV18 and TRBJ2-5): NAGVMQNPRHLVRRRGQEARLRCSPMKGHSHVYWYRQLPEEGLKFMVYLQKENIIDESGMPKERFSAEFPKEGPSILRIQQVVRGDSAAYFCASSPGSTGETQYFGPGTRLLVL.

The chain carries TRBV6-4 and TRBJ2-1; 7 bases map to TRBD2. CDR1 and CDR2 (germline): MRHNA, SNTAGT. The CDR3 length is 13 residues. J was trimmed by 8 bases and V by 3 bases; bases with no gene match: 4. CDR3 amino acids: CASSERETDEQFF. CDR3 nucleotides: TGTGCCAGCAGTGAGCGGGAGACCGATGAGCAGTTCTTC.

This chain joins TRBV5-1 and TRBJ2-7; possibly TRBD1 for D (6 bases). This CDR3 spans 14 amino acids. Trimming stripped 1 base from V and 1 base from J, with 9 bases between. Looked up from germline, CDR1 is SGHRS and CDR2 is YFSETQ. This CDR3 is CASSLRGMSYEQYF. The CDR3 nucleotides are TGCGCCAGCAGCTTGAGGGGGATGTCCTACGAGCAGTACTTC.

J is TRBJ1-1 and V is TRBV2; 7 nucleotides align to TRBD1. Germline lookup yields CDR1 SNHLY and CDR2 FYNNEI. The V and J ends lost 6 bases and 8 bases, in that order; junction bases with no gene match: 6. The length of the CDR3 is 12 residues. The CDR3 sequence: CASREDRPEAFF. Here the CDR3 DNA reads TGTGCCAGCAGGGAGGACAGGCCCGAAGCTTTCTTT.

The rearrangement uses TRBV30 and TRBJ1-1; TRBD1 aligns across 8 bases. The length of the CDR3 is 13 residues. Trimming cost V 2 bases and J 10 bases; bases outside gene matches: 9. From germline, CDR1 is GTSNPN and CDR2 SVGIG (reference sequence). The CDR3 DNA sequence: TGTGCCTGGAGTCCCGGGACAGGTCCCAGAGCTTTCTTT. Its protein product is CAWSPGTGPRAFF.

The chain combines TRBV7-9 with TRBJ2-1; D is undetermined. Trimming removed 5 bases at V and 2 bases at J, with 13 bases between. The CDR3 is 15 residues long. Germline CDR1 SEHNR, CDR2 FQNEAQ (reference sequence). CDR3 bases: TGTGCCAGCAGCACCCACGAGAGAACCTACAATGAGCAGTTCTTC. Its translation: CASSTHERTYNEQFF.

The chain carries TRBV7-9 and TRBJ1-2, with D possibly matching TRBD1 (6 bases). The germline gives CDR1 SEHNR, CDR2 FQNEAQ (reference sequence). This CDR3 has 13 amino acids. V dropped 1 base and J dropped 4 bases, with 7 bases sitting between them. CDR3 sequence (DNA): TGTGCCAGCAGCTTAGAACAGGGCTATGGCTACACCTTC. This gives the protein CASSLEQGYGYTF.

The gene calls are TRBV7-9 and TRBJ2-1; D unresolved. CDR1 and CDR2 (germline): SEHNR, FQNEAQ (reference sequence). V was pared by 4 bases and J by 7 bases, with 8 bases between. This CDR3 contains 12 residues. In DNA form, the CDR3 reads TGTGCCAGCAGCTACCAGAGGAATGAGCAGTTCTTC. This translates into CASSYQRNEQFF. The variable domain in full, completed from reference TRBV7-9 and TRBJ2-1, reads DTGVSQNPRHKITKRGQNVTFRCDPISEHNRLYWYRQTLGQGPEFLTYFQNEAQLEKSRLLSDRFSAERPKGSFSTLEIQRTEQGDSAMYLCASSYQRNEQFFGPGTRLTVL.

With respect to this clone: The sample has other DNA sequences that encode this CDR3 too. The rearrangement links TRBV18 to TRBJ2-7, with D possibly TRBD2 on 6 matching bases. The CDR3 has 13 residues. V dropped 0 bases and J dropped 3 bases, with 6 bases sitting between them. CDR1 is KGHSH and CDR2 is LQKENI in the germline V gene. The CDR3 reads CASSPPGGYEQYF. CDR3 nucleotide sequence: TGTGCCAGCTCACCACCGGGGGGCTACGAGCAGTACTTC.

This clone has a single count. The chain has TRBV30 and TRBJ1-3; D is possibly TRBD1 (5 bases). The V gene's germline CDR1 is GTSNPN and CDR2 SVGIG (reference sequence). V was cut by 0 bases and J by 3 bases, with 15 bases left in between. This CDR3 is built from 16 residues. The DNA for the CDR3 is TGTGCCTGGAGTGTCCTGCGGGGGGTAGGTGGAAACACCATATATTTT. Translated: CAWSVLRGVGGNTIYF.

This clone was observed once. The chain has TRBV5-1 and TRBJ2-5; 7 bases line up with TRBD2. V trimming: 6 bases; J trimming: 2 bases; junction bases outside the gene matches: 7. The CDR3 consists of 14 residues. CDR1 and CDR2 (germline): SGHRS, YFSETQ. CDR3 protein: CASTISSGQETQYF. The CDR3 bases are TGCGCCAGCACCATCTCTAGCGGACAAGAGACCCAGTACTTC. The complete variable domain, with remaining parts taken from reference TRBV5-1 and TRBJ2-5, reads KAGVTQTPRYLIKTRGQQVTLSCSPISGHRSVSWYQQTPGQGLQFLFEYFSETQRNKGNFPGRFSGRQFSNSRSEMNVSTLELGDSALYLCASTISSGQETQYFGPGTRLLVL.

Comment on this clone: Other DNA sequences in this sample translate to the same CDR3. The rearrangement joins TRBV24-1 to TRBJ2-3, with D possibly matching TRBD1 (5 bases). Trimming removed 4 bases at V and 0 bases at J, with 10 bases between. The CDR3 is made up of 15 amino acids. Germline CDR1 and CDR2: KGHDR and SFDVKD. The CDR3 sequence: CATSDLQGSTDTQYF. CDR3 sequence (DNA): TGTGCCACCAGTGACCTTCAGGGTAGCACAGATACGCAGTATTTT.

This chain joins TRBV4-2 and TRBJ2-1; TRBD2 aligns across 9 bases. V shed 4 bases and J 7 bases; nucleotides not matched to a gene: 11. Germline V gene data show CDR1 as LGHNA and CDR2 as YNFKEQ. This CDR3 is built from 16 residues. CDR3 nucleotide sequence: TGTGCCAGCAGCCCTTCCTTAGCGGGAGTTCGGAATGAGCAGTTCTTC. It yields the protein CASSPSLAGVRNEQFF.

The rearrangement links TRBV4-1 to TRBJ1-2, with 8 bases aligning to TRBD1. CDR1 and CDR2 (germline): MGHRA, YSYEKL. V lost 0 bases, J lost 8 bases, and 11 bases stayed unmatched. CDR3 length: 16 residues. The CDR3 DNA sequence: TGCGCCAGCAGCCAAGATTGGGGCCAGGGGGCGCGGGGCTACACCTTC. Its translation: CASSQDWGQGARGYTF.

CDR3 in DNA: TGCGCCAGCAGCCAGGACTCCCACTCTGGAAACACCATATATTTT. Its translation: CASSQDSHSGNTIYF. The rearrangement links TRBV4-3 to TRBJ1-3; D is uncertain. The CDR3 runs to 15 residues. V gave up 3 bases and J gave up 0 bases, with 9 bases separating them. Germline CDR1 reads LGHNA; CDR2 reads YSLEER.

J is TRBJ1-5 and V is TRBV27, with TRBD1 identical over 7 bases. The CDR3 loop spans 15 amino acids. CDR1 and CDR2 (germline): MNHEY, SMNVEV (reference sequence). J gave up 1 base and V 2 bases, and 2 bases lay outside the gene matches. CDR3 DNA: TGTGCCAGCAGTTTAGGGACAGCGAGCAATCAGCCCCAGCATTTT. Protein sequence: CASSLGTASNQPQHF.